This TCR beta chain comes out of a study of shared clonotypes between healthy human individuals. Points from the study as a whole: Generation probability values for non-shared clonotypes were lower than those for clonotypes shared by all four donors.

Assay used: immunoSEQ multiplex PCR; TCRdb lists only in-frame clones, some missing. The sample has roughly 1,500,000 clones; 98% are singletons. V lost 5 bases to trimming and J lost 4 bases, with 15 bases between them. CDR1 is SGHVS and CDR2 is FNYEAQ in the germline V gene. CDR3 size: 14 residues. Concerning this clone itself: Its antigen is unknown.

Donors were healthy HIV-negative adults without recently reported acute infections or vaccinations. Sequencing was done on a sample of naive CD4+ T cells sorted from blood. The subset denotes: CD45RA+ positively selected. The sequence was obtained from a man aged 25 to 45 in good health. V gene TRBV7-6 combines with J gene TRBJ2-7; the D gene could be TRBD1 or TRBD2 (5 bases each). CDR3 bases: TGTGCCAGCAGCCTATCCGGGACCATGTACGAGCAGTACTTC. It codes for CASSLSGTMYEQYF.